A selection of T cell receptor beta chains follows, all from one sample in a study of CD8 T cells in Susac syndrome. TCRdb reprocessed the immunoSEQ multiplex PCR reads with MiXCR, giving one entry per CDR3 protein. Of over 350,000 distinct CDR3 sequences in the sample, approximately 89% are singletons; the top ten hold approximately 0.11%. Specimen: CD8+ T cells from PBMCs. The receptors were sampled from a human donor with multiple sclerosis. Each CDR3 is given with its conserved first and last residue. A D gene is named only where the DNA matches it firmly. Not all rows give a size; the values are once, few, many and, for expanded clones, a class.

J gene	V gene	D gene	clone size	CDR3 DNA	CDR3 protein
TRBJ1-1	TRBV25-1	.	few	TGTGCCAGCAGTTGGCTGAACACTGAAGCTTTCTTT	CASSWLNTEAFF
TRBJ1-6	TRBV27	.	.	TGTGCCGGCCGCCGGCAGGTTGAGTCACCCCTCCACTTT	CAGRRQVESPLHF
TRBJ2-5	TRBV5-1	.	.	TGCGCCAGCAGCTGGAGGACGGTCCAAGAGACCCAGTACTTC	CASSWRTVQETQYF
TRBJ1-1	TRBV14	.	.	TGTGCCAGCAGCCAAGATTCACAAGGGCGAAAGAACACTGAAGCTTTCTTT	CASSQDSQGRKNTEAFF
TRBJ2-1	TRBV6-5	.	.	TGTGCCAGCAGTTATCCCGGGACCCGGGAGCAGTTCTTC	CASSYPGTREQFF
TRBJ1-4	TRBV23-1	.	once	TGCGCCAGCAGTCCAATAATCCGCAGGGTAGGTGAAAAACTGTTTTTT	CASSPIIRRVGEKLFF
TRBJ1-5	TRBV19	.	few	TGTGCCAGTGGAGGTAATCAGCCCCAGCATTTT	CASGGNQPQHF
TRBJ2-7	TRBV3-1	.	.	TGTGCCAGCAGCCCCGACGGGGGGCCGACGTACGAGCAGTACTTC	CASSPDGGPTYEQYF
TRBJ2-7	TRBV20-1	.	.	TGCAGTGCTAGAGATTCAAGGTTGGCAGGAGTCTACGAGCAGTACTTC	CSARDSRLAGVYEQYF
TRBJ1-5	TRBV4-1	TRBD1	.	TGCGCCAGCAGCCTATCCGGGACAGCGTATAGCAATCAGCCCCAGCATTTT	CASSLSGTAYSNQPQHF
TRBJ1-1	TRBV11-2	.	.	TGTGCCAGCAGCTTAGCGTCAGGGACAAACACTGAAGCTTTCTTT	CASSLASGTNTEAFF
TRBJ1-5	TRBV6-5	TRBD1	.	TGTGCCAGCAGTTACGAGGACAGGGACTATCAGCCCCAGCATTTT	CASSYEDRDYQPQHF
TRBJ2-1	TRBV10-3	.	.	TGTGCCATCAGTGAGTCGGTATCTTCCTATTACAATGAGCAGTTCTTC	CAISESVSSYYNEQFF
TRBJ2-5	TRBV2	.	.	TGTGCCAGCAGCCTGGGGGACCAGTACTTC	CASSLGDQYF
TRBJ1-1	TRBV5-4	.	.	TGTGCCAGCAGCTTCTGGGGGGGGGAAACTGAAGCTTTCTTT	CASSFWGGETEAFF
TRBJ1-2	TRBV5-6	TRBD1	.	TGTGCCAGCAGCGCGGGACAGGGGGTTTTCGGTGGCTACACCTTC	CASSAGQGVFGGYTF
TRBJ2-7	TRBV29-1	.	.	TGCAGCGTTGATTTACCGGAGGGGTCCTACGAGCAGTACTTC	CSVDLPEGSYEQYF
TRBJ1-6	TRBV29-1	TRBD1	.	TGCAGCGCGCTGACAGGGTTGGAATCACCCCTCCACTTT	CSALTGLESPLHF
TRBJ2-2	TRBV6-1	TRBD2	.	TGTGCCAGCAGAGGACTAGCGGGAGGGTTGGACACCGGGGAGCTGTTTTTT	CASRGLAGGLDTGELFF
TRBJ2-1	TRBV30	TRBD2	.	TGTGCCTGGAGGCCAGCGGGAGGGCCGAATGAGCAGTTCTTC	CAWRPAGGPNEQFF
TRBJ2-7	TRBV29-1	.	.	TGCAGCGCGACGGCCGGGGAGCAGTACTTC	CSATAGEQYF
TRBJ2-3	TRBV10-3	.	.	TGTGCCATCAGTGAAGACACAGATACGCAGTATTTT	CAISEDTDTQYF
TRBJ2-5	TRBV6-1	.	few	TGTGCCAGCAGTGAACCCGGGACGGAAGAGACCCAGTACTTC	CASSEPGTEETQYF
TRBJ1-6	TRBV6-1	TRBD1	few	TGTGCCAGCAGCCCCGCTCCGGGACAGGGCAGTTCACCCCTCCACTTT	CASSPAPGQGSSPLHF
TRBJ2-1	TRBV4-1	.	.	TGCGCCAGCAGCCAAGGGTTAGGACTATCCTCCTACAATGAGCAGTTCTTC	CASSQGLGLSSYNEQFF
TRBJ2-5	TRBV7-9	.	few	TGTGCCAGCAGCTCAAGACTGCGGACAGAGACACAAGAGACCCAGTACTTC	CASSSRLRTETQETQYF
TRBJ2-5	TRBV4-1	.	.	TGCGCCAGCAGCCAAACAGATTTGGACTACCAAGAGACCCAGTACTTC	CASSQTDLDYQETQYF
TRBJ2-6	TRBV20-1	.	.	TGCAGTGCTAGGGGCGGGGCCAACGTCCTGACTTTC	CSARGGANVLTF
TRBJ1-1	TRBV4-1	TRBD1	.	TGCGCCAGCAGCCAAGATCCAGGGGGGGCTGAAGCTTTCTTT	CASSQDPGGAEAFF
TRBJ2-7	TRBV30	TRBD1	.	TGTGCCTGCGGGACAGCCTACGAGCAGTACTTC	CACGTAYEQYF
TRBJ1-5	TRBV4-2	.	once	TGTGCCAGCAGCCAAGATGCAGAGGGCAATAAGCCCCAGCATTTT	CASSQDAEGNKPQHF
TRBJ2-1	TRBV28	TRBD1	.	TGTGCCAGCAGTGAGGGACAGGCCACGGATGAGCAGTTCTTC	CASSEGQATDEQFF
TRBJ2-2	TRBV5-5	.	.	TGTGCCAGCAGCTTATATAACACCTTGACCGGGGAGCTGTTTTTT	CASSLYNTLTGELFF
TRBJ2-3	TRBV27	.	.	TGTGCCAGCAGCGGTTTCCAGAGCACAGATACGCAGTATTTT	CASSGFQSTDTQYF
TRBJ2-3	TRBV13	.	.	TGTGCCAGCAGCTTAGCCCGGACAGTAGATACGCAGTATTTT	CASSLARTVDTQYF
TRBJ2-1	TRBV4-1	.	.	TGCGCCAGCAGCCTAATAAGCGGCTCCTACAATGAGCAGTTCTTC	CASSLISGSYNEQFF
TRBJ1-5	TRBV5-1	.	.	TGCGCCAGCAGCCCGGGCAGTACTAATCAGCCCCAGCATTTT	CASSPGSTNQPQHF
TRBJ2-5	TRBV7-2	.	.	TGTGCCAGCAGCTTAGGGACAGAAGAGACCCAGTACTTC	CASSLGTEETQYF
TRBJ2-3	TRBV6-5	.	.	TGTGCCAGCCGAATTGTACAGCGGGCAGATACGCAGTATTTT	CASRIVQRADTQYF
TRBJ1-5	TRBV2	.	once	TGTGCCAGCAGTGACCCTGAGGGGATAGCTCAGCCCCAGCATTTT	CASSDPEGIAQPQHF
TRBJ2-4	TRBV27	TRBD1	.	TGTGCCAGCAGTTGGTTGACAGGGAACAGGGGAAACATTCAGTACTTC	CASSWLTGNRGNIQYF
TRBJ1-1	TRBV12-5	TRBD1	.	TGTGCTAGTGGTTTCACAGGGGGACTGAACACTGAAGCTTTCTTT	CASGFTGGLNTEAFF
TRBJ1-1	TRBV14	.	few	TGTGCCAGCAGCCGAGACAGCTTCATGAACACTGAAGCTTTCTTT	CASSRDSFMNTEAFF
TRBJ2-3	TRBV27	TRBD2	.	TGTGCCAGCGGTATAGCGGGAGGTTCGACAGATACGCAGTATTTT	CASGIAGGSTDTQYF
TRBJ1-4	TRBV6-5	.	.	TGTGCCAGCAGTTACTTGGTGGCAGGCGCAACTAATGAAAAACTGTTTTTT	CASSYLVAGATNEKLFF
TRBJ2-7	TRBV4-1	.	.	TGCGCCAGCAGCCAAGATCGTCAGGGGACCTACGAGCAGTACTTC	CASSQDRQGTYEQYF
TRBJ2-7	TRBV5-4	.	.	TGTGCCAGCAGCTCTTTTGGAGGGGATTATGGCGAGCAGTACTTC	CASSSFGGDYGEQYF